This entry is about one TCR beta chain. What it binds is unknown. The germline V gene encodes CDR1 SGHNT and CDR2 YENEEA. This CDR3 is built from 14 residues. Trimming took 5 bases from V and 2 from J, leaving 12 bases between them. Donors were systemically healthy Caucasian individuals from Russia aged about 6 to 90 years. The sample belongs to a study of blood T cells in healthy people across ages. A sample-barcoded 5' primer and a J-beta primer mix were used in a second PCR of roughly 6 to 11 cycles. With 12 random nucleotides, a template-switch adaptor tagged each individual cDNA molecule. TCRdb independently ran MiXCR on the 5' RACE reads; one entry per CDR3 protein. The sample records 1.8 million or so distinct CDR3 sequences, about two fifths being singletons. Points from the study as a whole: The study could not conclusively compare naive and antigen-experienced cells, given its unsorted PBMCs. Estimates of total diversity, which came from one million sequenced T cells, were considered to be underestimates.

The receptor was isolated from a human donor in good health. The sequenced material came from blood. The chain has TRBV11-3 and TRBJ1-2; D gene uncertain. The CDR3 reads CASSRTVANYGYTF. CDR3 coding DNA: TGTGCCAGCAGCCGAACAGTTGCCAACTATGGCTACACCTTC. The variable domain in full, completed from reference TRBV11-3 and TRBJ1-2, reads EAGVVQSPRYKIIEKKQPVAFWCNPISGHNTLYWYLQNLGQGPELLIRYENEEAVDDSQLPKDRFSAERLKGVDSTLKIQPAELGDSAVYLCASSRTVANYGYTFGSGTRLTVV.